The clone carrying this T cell receptor (beta chain) appeared a few times. Sequenced by immunoSEQ multiplex PCR; TCRdb stores in-frame clones only, minus some. The sample lists 2 million to 2.5 million clones; 85% to 95% were seen once. V lost 4 bases and J lost 7, with 14 bases in between. The V gene's germline CDR1 is SGHVS and CDR2 FNYEAQ. The CDR3 covers 15 residues. Naive CD8 populations comprised CD45RO-negative cells positively selected for CCR7, excluding terminally differentiated effector memory CD45RA+ cells. This record comes from a study of shared clonotypes between healthy human individuals. Across the whole study: The study drew on two women and three men aged 18 to 49 as donors.

The sequencing sample was made of naive CD8+ T cells sorted from blood. The receptor comes from a man younger than 35 in good health. The rearrangement joins TRBV7-6 to TRBJ1-6; no definite D call. The chain's CDR3 is CASSSRAGGNSPLHF. Here the CDR3 DNA reads TGTGCCAGCAGCTCGAGGGCGGGAGGGAATTCACCCCTCCACTTT.